This note documents a single T cell receptor beta chain sequence. The data are from a study of Ad26.COV2.S vaccination and SARS-CoV-2 variants. Overall study: Participants got Ad26.COV2.S intramuscularly, once or twice 56 days apart.

TCRdb's table, derived via immunoSEQ multiplex PCR, lists solely in-frame clones and lacks some. The sample lists roughly 460,000 clones, 89% seen once, with more than 1.5% in the top ten. The CDR3 runs to 15 residues. The ends lost 3 bases at V and 5 bases at J; junction bases unmatched: 8. CDR1 is MNHEY and CDR2 is SMNVEV in the germline V gene (reference sequence). The treatment denotes: some 20 received Ad26.COV2.S at low or high dose, single or two shots; roughly 5 received placebo; per-sample allocation not given. On day 63 after the first injection, vaccine and placebo recipients gave samples. Boston hosted the donor, who was an adult aged 18-55 years.

The receptor was isolated from a person aged 18-60 years who received the Ad26.COV2.S COVID-19 vaccine or a placebo. The sample here was peripheral blood, taken in a trial of Ad26.COV2.S vaccine versus placebo. The genes are TRBV27 and TRBJ2-7; 9 nucleotides line up with TRBD1. The DNA for the CDR3 is TGTGCCAGCAGTTTTTGGGGACAGGGTGGGCACGAGCAGTACTTC. It specifies CASSFWGQGGHEQYF.